Listed here are 11 T cell receptor beta chains from one sample, sequenced in a study of blood T cell repertoires in COVID-19. Clones were read by immunoSEQ multiplex PCR, and TCRdb kept only the in-frame ones, dropping some. Among under 250,000 clones listed, 84% were seen once. The sample comprised peripheral blood. The receptor source for this set is a man in his fifties with active or convalescent COVID-19.

The chain recombines TRBV19 with TRBJ2-4, with TRBD1 matching 8 bases. Trimming cost V 7 bases and J 12 bases; bases outside gene matches: 14. Germline loops: CDR1 LNHDA, CDR2 SQIVND (reference sequence). The CDR3 contains 14 residues. CDR3 sequence: CASTRDRNRRDQYF. CDR3 sequence (DNA): TGTGCCAGTACCCGGGACAGGAACCGTCGGGATCAGTACTTC.

This clone was seen only once. V gene TRBV4-1 combines with J gene TRBJ2-7; 8 bases agree with TRBD1. Per germline, CDR1 MGHRA and CDR2 YSYEKL. With 1 base clipped from V and 7 bases from J, the junction kept 15 bases outside the gene matches. The CDR3 consists of 17 residues. The CDR3 region has the DNA TGCGCCAGCAGCCAAGGGACGTTGCGTGACAGGGGATGGGAGCAGTACTTC. Amino acid sequence: CASSQGTLRDRGWEQYF.

The chain is built from TRBV5-1 and TRBJ2-2, with D possibly matching TRBD1 (5 bases). The CDR3 is made up of 17 amino acids. Per the germline V gene, CDR1 is SGHRS and CDR2 is YFSETQ. The V and J ends lost 0 bases and 1 base respectively, with 13 bases between them. The CDR3 here is CASSLGAAGLNTGELFF. In DNA, the CDR3 is TGCGCCAGCAGCTTGGGGGCTGCAGGGCTGAACACCGGGGAGCTGTTTTTT.

This chain connects TRBV20-1 to TRBJ2-1; D not certain. Germline-derived CDR1 and CDR2 are DFQATT and SNEGSKA (reference sequence). V dropped 2 bases and J dropped 5 bases, with 4 bases sitting between them. The CDR3 length is 11 residues. CDR3 residues: CSARLNNEQFF. The CDR3 nucleotides read TGCAGTGCTAGACTTAACAATGAGCAGTTCTTC.

The V gene is TRBV10-1, the J gene TRBJ1-3, with 8 bases fitting TRBD1. This CDR3 has 18 residues. V trimming: 0 bases; J trimming: 4 bases; junction bases outside the gene matches: 11. Germline V gene sequence: CDR1 WNHNN, CDR2 SYGVQD (reference sequence). CDR3 protein: CASSESREETGEGNTIYF. The CDR3 bases are TGCGCCAGCAGTGAGTCGAGAGAAGAGACAGGGGAAGGAAACACCATATATTTT.

This chain uses TRBV18 with TRBJ1-1; D possibly corresponds to TRBD1 (6 bases). In germline, CDR1 is KGHSH, CDR2 LQKENI. V was cut by 5 bases and J by 2 bases, with 18 bases left in between. CDR3 length: 16 amino acids. CDR3 sequence reads: CASSGPYVGANTEAFF. DNA of the CDR3: TGTGCCAGCTCAGGACCTTATGTGGGGGCCAACACTGAAGCTTTCTTT.

The count of this clone is one. V is TRBV6-5 and J is TRBJ1-2; D not certain. Germline V CDR1 and CDR2: MNHEY, SVGAGI. The CDR3 spans 13 residues. V was trimmed by 2 bases and J by 4 bases, leaving 8 bases between them. CDR3 amino acids: CASSYGQIYGYTF. The CDR3 DNA sequence: TGTGCCAGCAGTTACGGGCAGATCTATGGCTACACCTTC.

V usage is TRBV6-5 and J usage is TRBJ1-1; 7 bases align to TRBD1. The CDR3 extends over 13 amino acids. The trim removed 11 bases at V and 4 bases at J, leaving 10 bases unmatched. Germline CDR1 MNHEY, CDR2 SVGAGI. CDR3 sequence: CAVRDSLGTEAFF. DNA for the CDR3: TGTGCCGTCCGGGACAGCTTGGGCACTGAAGCTTTCTTT.

The rearrangement joins TRBV6-5 to TRBJ1-6, with 7 bases lining up with TRBD1. Looked up from germline, CDR1 is MNHEY and CDR2 is SVGAGI. V lost 2 bases, J lost 7 bases, and 5 bases stayed unmatched. The CDR3 contains 15 residues. CDR3 sequence (DNA): TGTGCCAGCAGTTACGAGACAGGGTCCAATTCACCCCTCCACTTT. Translating gives CASSYETGSNSPLHF.

The chain employs TRBV6-6 and TRBJ1-2; no clear D. This CDR3 has 13 amino acids. The V and J ends lost 6 bases and 2 bases respectively, with 10 bases between them. Germline CDR1 reads MNHNY; CDR2 reads SVGAGI (reference sequence). The CDR3 sequence: CASSLDGNYGYTF. The CDR3 DNA is TGTGCCAGCAGCCTAGACGGGAACTATGGCTACACCTTC.

The J gene is TRBJ2-1, the V gene TRBV7-2; 8 positions agree with TRBD2. Germline loops: CDR1 SGHTA, CDR2 FQGNSA. This CDR3 region has 14 residues. The trim removed 3 bases at V and 4 bases at J, leaving 2 bases unmatched. The DNA of the CDR3 is TGTGCCAGCAGCTTGACGGGGGGGTACAATGAGCAGTTCTTC. Its translation is CASSLTGGYNEQFF. Combining the CDR3 with reference TRBV7-2 and TRBJ2-1 gives the whole variable domain GAGVSQSPSNKVTEKGKDVELRCDPISGHTALYWYRQSLGQGLEFLIYFQGNSAPDKSGLPSDRFSAERTGGSVSTLTIQRTQQEDSAVYLCASSLTGGYNEQFFGPGTRLTVL.